Presented here are 15 T cell receptor beta chains from one specimen sequenced in a study of T-cell memory formation after mild COVID-19. TCRdb processed the 5' RACE reads anew with MiXCR; each CDR3 protein has one entry. The profile shows just over 60,000 distinct CDR3 sequences, less than 9.5% of them singletons. Sample: PBMCs or a T cell subset sorted from them (not recorded which). These receptors originate from a man aged 18 to 30 who had mild COVID-19 (a few samples of this study predate the infection). Cell type and time point are not known.

J is TRBJ1-6 and V is TRBV6-5; unclear D gene. From germline, CDR1 is MNHEY and CDR2 SVGAGI. The CDR3 is made up of 13 amino acids. Trimming stripped 2 bases from V and 5 bases from J, with 4 bases between. The DNA for the CDR3 is TGTGCCAGCAGTTACGATAATAATTCACCCCTCCACTTT. As protein: CASSYDNNSPLHF.

The chain couples TRBV14 to TRBJ1-6; D remains unclear. V was cut by 0 bases and J by 9 bases, with 15 bases left in between. The germline CDR1 and CDR2 sequences are SGHDN and FVKESK. The CDR3 runs 16 residues. The CDR3 spells CASSQDRAVRGSPLHF. Here the CDR3 DNA reads TGTGCCAGCAGCCAAGATAGGGCGGTGCGGGGTTCACCCCTCCACTTT.

In this sample, this clonotype turned up a few times. The chain combines TRBV24-1 with TRBJ2-2; D perhaps matches TRBD1 (7 bases). V gave up 0 bases and J gave up 4 bases, with 11 bases separating them. This CDR3 region has 16 residues. Germline CDR1 KGHDR, CDR2 SFDVKD. The CDR3 spells CATSDLARGVTGELFF. CDR3 DNA: TGTGCCACCAGTGATTTGGCCAGGGGGGTCACCGGGGAGCTGTTTTTT.

This clonotype was observed a few times. As DNA, the CDR3 is TGCGCCAGCAGCTGGGACAGGGGGAATAATTCACCCCTCCACTTT. Translating gives CASSWDRGNNSPLHF. The chain joins TRBV5-1 to TRBJ1-6; 11 bases align to TRBD1. The CDR3 covers 15 residues. Germline V gene lookup returns CDR1 SGHRS and CDR2 YFSETQ. The V segment lost 3 bases and the J segment 5 bases; nucleotides outside the gene matches: 1.

This clonotype was observed at least ten times. This chain links TRBV7-2 with TRBJ2-1; D gene ambiguous. The CDR3 is 15 amino acids. V lost 4 bases to trimming and J lost 8 bases, with 18 bases between them. Looked up from germline, CDR1 is SGHTA and CDR2 is FQGNSA. CDR3 loop: CASSSPGIGFDEQFF. CDR3 DNA sequence: TGTGCCAGCAGCTCCCCGGGTATTGGGTTCGATGAGCAGTTCTTC.

The chain links TRBV6-5 to TRBJ2-7; D may be TRBD2 (5 bases). The CDR3 runs to 15 residues. The ends were cut back, 2 bases at V and 3 bases at J, with 14 bases in the middle. Germline CDR1 and CDR2: MNHEY and SVGAGI. CDR3 region: CASSYARLGSYEQYF. The CDR3, as DNA: TGTGCCAGCAGTTACGCTAGGCTAGGGAGCTACGAGCAGTACTTC.

This clonotype has more than one count but fewer than ten. The rearrangement joins TRBV18 to TRBJ2-5; no definite D call. The V gene's germline CDR1 is KGHSH and CDR2 LQKENI. This CDR3 spans 13 amino acids. With 3 bases removed from V and 2 bases from J, the gap between germline ends came to 7 bases. In nucleotides, the CDR3 is TGTGCCAGCTCACCGTCGGAACAAGAGACCCAGTACTTC. It yields the protein CASSPSEQETQYF. Drawing the rest from reference TRBV18 and TRBJ2-5, the complete variable domain is NAGVMQNPRHLVRRRGQEARLRCSPMKGHSHVYWYRQLPEEGLKFMVYLQKENIIDESGMPKERFSAEFPKEGPSILRIQQVVRGDSAAYFCASSPSEQETQYFGPGTRLLVL.

This clonotype was recorded many times. CDR3 sequence: CASSNRQDVSGNTIYF. For the CDR3, the DNA is TGTGCCAGCAGTAACCGACAGGACGTCTCTGGAAACACCATATATTTT. The V call is TRBV6-2 or TRBV6-3, the J call TRBJ1-3; perhaps TRBD1 as D (6 bases). Trimming removed 5 bases from V and 0 bases from J, with 14 bases in between. The CDR3 runs 16 residues. Germline loops: CDR1 MNHEY, CDR2 SVGEGT.

This clonotype counts as medium-sized. The rearrangement links TRBV5-1 to TRBJ2-2; D unresolved. The V gene's germline CDR1 is SGHRS and CDR2 YFSETQ. The CDR3 loop spans 13 amino acids. The V end was cut by 2 bases, the J end by 1 base, with 3 bases between. The CDR3 region has the DNA TGCGCCAGCAGCTTAGGGAACACCGGGGAGCTGTTTTTT. This translates into CASSLGNTGELFF.

This clonotype was seen a handful of times. The chain is built from TRBV7-2 and TRBJ2-3; no reliable D call. CDR1 is SGHTA and CDR2 is FQGNSA in the germline V gene. The CDR3 totals 14 residues. V shed 3 bases and J shed 3 bases, with 10 bases lying between them. The CDR3 nucleotides read TGTGCCAGCAGCTTTCGGACGGCAACAGATACGCAGTATTTT. Amino acids: CASSFRTATDTQYF.

V is TRBV27 and J is TRBJ2-6; D not resolved. Trimming took 4 bases from V and 0 from J, leaving 10 bases between them. In germline, CDR1 is MNHEY, CDR2 SMNVEV (reference sequence). The CDR3 extends over 16 amino acids. The CDR3 sequence is CASSSRLSSGANVLTF. CDR3 nucleotide sequence: TGTGCCAGCAGTTCCAGACTGAGCTCTGGGGCCAACGTCCTGACTTTC.

This clonotype has only a few counts. The V call is TRBV6-2 or TRBV6-3, the J call TRBJ1-4, with D unresolved. Trimming cost V 6 bases and J 11 bases, with 13 bases left between them. CDR1 is MNHEY and CDR2 is SVGEGT in the germline V gene. This CDR3 has 12 amino acids. Here the CDR3 DNA reads TGTGCCAGCAGACCTGGGGAGGCGAAACTGTTTTTT. As protein: CASRPGEAKLFF.

The chain is built from TRBV3-1 and TRBJ2-1; 10 bases are shared with TRBD1. Per germline, CDR1 LGHDT and CDR2 YNNKEL (reference sequence). Trimming removed 0 bases from V and 9 bases from J; junction bases left unmatched: 5. This CDR3 contains 15 residues. Here the CDR3 reads CASSQEGQGDGEQFF. In nucleotides, the CDR3 is TGTGCCAGCAGCCAAGAAGGACAGGGGGATGGTGAGCAGTTCTTC.

This clonotype was counted only a few times. The CDR3 coding sequence is TGCGCCAGCAGCCAAGAGTGGACAGGAGGGCAGCCCCAGCATTTT. Translation: CASSQEWTGGQPQHF. V is TRBV4-3 and J is TRBJ1-5; TRBD1 aligns across 7 bases. J was trimmed by 7 bases and V by 0 bases; bases with no gene match: 6. The CDR3 runs to 15 residues. CDR1 and CDR2 from the germline V gene are LGHNA and YSLEER.

V gene TRBV29-1 combines with J gene TRBJ1-2; no definite D call. The CDR3 sequence is 11 residues long. Germline CDR1 reads SQVTM; CDR2 reads ANQGSEA. V was trimmed by 6 bases and J by 3 bases, leaving 8 bases between them. CDR3 protein: CSVLADYGYTF. For the CDR3, the DNA is TGCAGCGTGCTGGCCGACTATGGCTACACCTTC.